This entry is about one T cell receptor (beta chain). This sample was included in a study of blood T cell repertoires in COVID-19. Generated by immunoSEQ multiplex PCR, the TCRdb table keeps only in-frame clones and is missing some. The repertoire holds around 130,000 clones, with 85% as singletons. The germline V gene has CDR1 SEHNR and CDR2 FQNEAQ (reference sequence). The CDR3 runs 12 residues. Trimming took 0 bases from V and 10 from J, leaving 9 bases between them. The specimen sequenced was peripheral blood. The sequence was obtained from a man in his forties or fifties with acute or convalescent COVID-19. The chain uses TRBV7-9 and TRBJ1-1, with D tentatively TRBD1 (5 bases). The chain's CDR3 is CASSLARGLAFF. CDR3 bases: TGTGCCAGCAGCTTAGCCCGGGGGTTAGCTTTCTTT. The full variable domain, completed using reference TRBV7-9 and TRBJ1-1, is DTGVSQNPRHKITKRGQNVTFRCDPISEHNRLYWYRQTLGQGPEFLTYFQNEAQLEKSRLLSDRFSAERPKGSFSTLEIQRTEQGDSAMYLCASSLARGLAFFGQGTRLTVV.